The 14 T cell receptor beta chains reported below all come from one sample, sequenced in a study of Ad26.COV2.S vaccination and SARS-CoV-2 variants. The repertoire was sequenced with immunoSEQ multiplex PCR; TCRdb's copy has only in-frame clones and lacks some. The sample has around 350,000 clones, 80% to 90% seen once. Treatment meaning: roughly 18 received Ad26.COV2.S at low or high dose, single or two shots; roughly five received placebo; per-sample allocation not given. On day 63 after the first injection, vaccine and placebo recipients gave samples. The specimen comprised peripheral blood, sampled in a trial of Ad26.COV2.S vaccine versus placebo. Receptors originate from a person aged 18-60 years who received the Ad26.COV2.S COVID-19 vaccine or a placebo.

This clone was seen a single time. This CDR3 reads CASSYLKHEQYF. CDR3 DNA sequence: TGTGCCAGCAGTTACCTAAAACACGAGCAGTACTTC. The V gene is TRBV6-5, the J gene TRBJ2-7; D is ambiguous. Germline CDR1 reads MNHEY; CDR2 reads SVGAGI. The CDR3 totals 12 residues. V dropped 2 bases and J dropped 5 bases, with 7 bases sitting between them.

This clone appeared a few times. The rearrangement joins TRBV11-3 to TRBJ2-3; D is unresolved. CDR1 and CDR2 from the germline V gene are SGHNT and YENEEA. Trimming cost V 8 bases and J 8 bases, with 14 bases left between them. The length of the CDR3 is 12 residues. The CDR3 loop reads CASATAGGTQYF. The CDR3, as DNA: TGTGCCAGCGCTACCGCCGGTGGTACGCAGTATTTT.

The rearrangement uses TRBV19 and TRBJ2-2, with no clear D. Trimming removed 3 bases at V and 5 bases at J, with 10 bases between. The CDR3 spans 14 residues. The V gene's germline CDR1 is LNHDA and CDR2 SQIVND (reference sequence). The CDR3, as DNA: TGTGCCAGTAGTATGGGGTTCTTGACCGGGGAGCTGTTTTTT. Its protein is CASSMGFLTGELFF.

V is TRBV5-1 and J is TRBJ2-7, with TRBD1 identical over 10 bases. The germline V gene encodes CDR1 SGHRS and CDR2 YFSETQ. The CDR3 is made up of 14 amino acids. The V gene end was trimmed by 4 bases and the J gene end by 5 bases; junction bases not matched to a gene: 6. CDR3 DNA sequence: TGCGCCAGCAGCACCCAGACAGGGGGCGACGAGCAGTACTTC. Amino acids: CASSTQTGGDEQYF.

The chain joins TRBV5-4 to TRBJ1-1; D is ambiguous. Trimming cost V 2 bases and J 4 bases, with 12 bases left between them. The CDR3 is made up of 14 amino acids. Germline V lookup: CDR1 SGHNT, CDR2 YYREEE (reference sequence). The CDR3 region is CASSFGSSATEAFF. Here the CDR3 DNA reads TGTGCCAGCAGCTTCGGCTCCTCGGCCACTGAAGCTTTCTTT. Full variable domain (missing parts from reference TRBV5-4 and TRBJ1-1): ETGVTQSPTHLIKTRGQQVTLRCSSQSGHNTVSWYQQALGQGPQFIFQYYREEENGRGNFPPRFSGLQFPNYSSELNVNALELDDSALYLCASSFGSSATEAFFGQGTRLTVV.

The chain links TRBV18 to TRBJ1-4; 7 nucleotides align to TRBD1. This CDR3 contains 15 residues. Germline CDR1 and CDR2: KGHSH and LQKENI. The V and J ends lost 4 bases and 3 bases, in that order; junction bases with no gene match: 5. In DNA form, the CDR3 reads TGTGCCAGCTCACGGGGACAGACACCTAATGAAAAACTGTTTTTT. Protein: CASSRGQTPNEKLFF.

This chain links TRBV27 with TRBJ2-7, with TRBD2 as a possible D gene (5 bases). The CDR3 sequence is 15 residues long. Between the trimmed V and J ends, which lost 2 bases and 2 bases, there was a span of 13 bases. Germline V gene data show CDR1 as MNHEY and CDR2 as SMNVEV (reference sequence). CDR3 nucleotide sequence: TGTGCCAGCAGTTTAGCGGGCCCGACCCCCTACGAGCAGTACTTC. This translates into CASSLAGPTPYEQYF.

The chain carries TRBV7-2 and TRBJ2-5; TRBD2 aligns across 13 bases. The V and J ends lost 5 bases and 4 bases, in that order; junction bases with no gene match: 10. The CDR3 has 17 residues. In germline, CDR1 is SGHTA, CDR2 FQGNSA. The CDR3 coding sequence is TGTGCCAGCAGCCGGGAACTAGCGGGGGGGCCGCGAGAGACCCAGTACTTC. Translating gives CASSRELAGGPRETQYF.

The rearrangement links TRBV9 to TRBJ2-1; 7 bases map to TRBD2. The CDR3 length is 16 residues. The J segment lost 0 bases and the V segment lost 4 bases, leaving 7 bases of the junction unmatched. CDR1 is SGDLS, CDR2 YYNGEE, per germline. The CDR3 DNA follows: TGTGCCAGCAGCCCCGGGGGGATAAGCTCCTACAATGAGCAGTTCTTC. It is translated as CASSPGGISSYNEQFF.

This clone was seen more than once but under ten times. The chain employs TRBV19 and TRBJ2-1, with 9 bases identical to TRBD2. Looked up from germline, CDR1 is LNHDA and CDR2 is SQIVND (reference sequence). This CDR3 spans 14 amino acids. V shed 3 bases, J shed 10 bases, and the junction held 7 bases outside the gene matches. In DNA form, the CDR3 reads TGTGCCAGTAGTATCTGGGGGACTAGCAGAGAGCAGTTCTTC. Translating gives CASSIWGTSREQFF.

This chain joins TRBV5-1 and TRBJ2-5; D unclear. Germline CDR1 reads SGHRS; CDR2 reads YFSETQ. This CDR3 is built from 15 residues. V shed 2 bases and J shed 4 bases, with 15 bases lying between them. CDR3 loop: CASSFGSEAIETQYF. As DNA, the CDR3 is TGCGCCAGCAGCTTCGGGTCGGAAGCCATAGAGACCCAGTACTTC.

This rearrangement joins TRBV28 to TRBJ1-3; D call uncertain. Germline-derived CDR1 and CDR2 are MDHEN and SYDVKM. V was trimmed by 5 bases and J by 0 bases, leaving 14 bases between them. The CDR3 has 16 residues. The CDR3 protein is CASSPLTRNSGNTIYF. The CDR3 DNA reads as TGTGCCAGCAGTCCGTTGACCCGAAACTCTGGAAACACCATATATTTT.

The chain has TRBV7-2 and TRBJ2-5, with a possible D match to TRBD2 (6 bases). Trimming pared 2 bases from V and 2 bases from J, leaving 9 bases between. Germline CDR1 reads SGHTA; CDR2 reads FQGNSA. The CDR3 is 14 residues long. This CDR3 is CASSLSRGQETQYF. CDR3 coding DNA: TGTGCCAGCAGCTTAAGTCGGGGGCAAGAGACCCAGTACTTC. Looking up the rest from reference TRBV7-2 and TRBJ2-5 gives the full variable domain: GAGVSQSPSNKVTEKGKDVELRCDPISGHTALYWYRQSLGQGLEFLIYFQGNSAPDKSGLPSDRFSAERTGGSVSTLTIQRTQQEDSAVYLCASSLSRGQETQYFGPGTRLLVL.

The chain links TRBV6-2 or TRBV6-3 to TRBJ1-1; D is possibly TRBD1 (6 bases). Germline V CDR1 and CDR2: MNHEY, SVGEGT. V lost 6 bases to trimming and J lost 4 bases, with 12 bases between them. The CDR3 is made up of 13 amino acids. The CDR3 nucleotides are TGTGCCAGCAGCCGACAGGTACTCACTGAAGCTTTCTTT. Its translation: CASSRQVLTEAFF.